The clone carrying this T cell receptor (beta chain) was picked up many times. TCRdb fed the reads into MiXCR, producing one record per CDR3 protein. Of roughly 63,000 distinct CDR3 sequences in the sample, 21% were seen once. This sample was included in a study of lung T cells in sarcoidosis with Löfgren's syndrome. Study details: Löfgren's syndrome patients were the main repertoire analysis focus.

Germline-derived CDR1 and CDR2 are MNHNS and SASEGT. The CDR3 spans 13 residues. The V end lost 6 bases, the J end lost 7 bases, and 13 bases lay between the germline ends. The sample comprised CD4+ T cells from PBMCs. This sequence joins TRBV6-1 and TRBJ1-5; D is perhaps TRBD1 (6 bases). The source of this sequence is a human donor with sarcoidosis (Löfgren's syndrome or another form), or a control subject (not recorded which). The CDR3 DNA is TGTGCCAGCAGGCCGGACAGAGCCCAGCCCCAGCATTTT. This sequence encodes CASRPDRAQPQHF.